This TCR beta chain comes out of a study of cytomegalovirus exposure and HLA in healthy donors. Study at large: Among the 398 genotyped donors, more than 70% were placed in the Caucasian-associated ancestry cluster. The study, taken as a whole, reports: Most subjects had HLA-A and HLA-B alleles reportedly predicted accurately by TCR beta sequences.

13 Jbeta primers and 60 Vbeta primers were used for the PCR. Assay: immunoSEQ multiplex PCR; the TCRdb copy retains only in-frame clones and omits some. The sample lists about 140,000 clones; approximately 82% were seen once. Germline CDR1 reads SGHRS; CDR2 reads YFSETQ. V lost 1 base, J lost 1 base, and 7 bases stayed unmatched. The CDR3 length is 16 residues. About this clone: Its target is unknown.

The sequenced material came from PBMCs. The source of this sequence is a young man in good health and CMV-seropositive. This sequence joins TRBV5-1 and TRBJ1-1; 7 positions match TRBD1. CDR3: CASSLRSQGGNTEAFF. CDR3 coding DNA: TGCGCCAGCAGCTTGAGGAGTCAGGGGGGGAACACTGAAGCTTTCTTT.